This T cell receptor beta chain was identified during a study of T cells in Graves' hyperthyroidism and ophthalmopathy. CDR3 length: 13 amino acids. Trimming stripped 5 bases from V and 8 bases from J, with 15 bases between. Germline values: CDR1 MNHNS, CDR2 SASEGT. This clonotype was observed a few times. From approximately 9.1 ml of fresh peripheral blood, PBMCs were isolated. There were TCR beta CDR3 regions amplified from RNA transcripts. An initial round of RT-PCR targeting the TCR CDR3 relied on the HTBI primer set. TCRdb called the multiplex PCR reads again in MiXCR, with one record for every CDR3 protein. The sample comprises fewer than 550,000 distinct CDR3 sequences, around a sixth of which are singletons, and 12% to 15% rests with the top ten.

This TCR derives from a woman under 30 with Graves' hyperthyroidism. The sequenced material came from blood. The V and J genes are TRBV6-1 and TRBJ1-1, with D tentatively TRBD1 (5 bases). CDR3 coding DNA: TGTGCCAGCAGTCGAAAGGGGTACAGAGAAGCTTTCTTT. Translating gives CASSRKGYREAFF.